This T cell receptor beta chain was identified in a study of shared clonotypes between healthy human individuals. CDR1 is SGHKS and CDR2 is YYEKEE in the germline V gene (reference sequence). The CDR3 totals 13 residues. The study, taken as a whole, reports: The study sampled only blood, and tissue repertoires likely differ.

About this clone itself: Antigen unknown.

Naivety among CD8 cells was defined by CD45RO negativity and positive CCR7 selection, thereby excluding terminally differentiated effector memory CD45RA+ cells. All donors were Caucasian adults living in Nashville, Tennessee. The assay was immunoSEQ multiplex PCR, and TCRdb's table has in-frame clones only and misses some. The sample holds about 820,000 clones, around 92% seen once. The chain carries TRBV5-5 and TRBJ2-5; weak D call: TRBD1 (5 bases). Judging by the DNA end, TRBJ2-7 fits better; the J call may be wrong. The source material was naive CD8+ T cells sorted from blood. The origin of this receptor is a man younger than 45 in good health. CDR3 in DNA: TGTGCCAGCAGCCCGCAGGGTTCCTACGAGCAGTACTTC. Protein: CASSPQGSYEQYF.